The 24 T cell receptor beta chains below come from one sample, sequenced in a study of long-term antiretroviral therapy in people with HIV. At the survey level, the v3.0 immunoSEQ assay was run. Sequencing was performed with immunoSEQ multiplex PCR; in TCRdb, only in-frame clones are kept and a portion is missing. This table holds around 27,000 clones, under 85% found once. The material was unsorted PBMCs, obtained 3 years after starting antiretroviral therapy. These receptors were obtained from a middle-aged man with HIV.

This chain uses TRBV27 with TRBJ1-2; maybe TRBD1 (6 bases). This CDR3 region has 14 residues. The ends were cut back, 5 bases at V and 7 bases at J, with 17 bases in the middle. Germline V gene data show CDR1 as MNHEY and CDR2 as SMNVEV (reference sequence). This chain's CDR3 is CASSPGTSKGGYTF. Written as DNA, the CDR3 is TGTGCCAGCAGTCCGGGGACATCGAAGGGTGGCTACACCTTC.

V and J are TRBV7-4 and TRBJ2-7, with D possibly TRBD1 on 6 matching bases. Trimming took off 1 base at V and 4 bases at J, with 14 bases between the two ends. The CDR3 covers 15 residues. Germline assignment: CDR1 SGHVT and CDR2 SQSDAQ. The CDR3 reads CASSLVTGNLYEQYF. The CDR3 bases are TGTGCCAGCAGCTTAGTAACAGGGAATTTGTACGAGCAGTACTTC.

The chain couples TRBV19 to TRBJ1-2; TRBD1 is a possible D gene (5 bases). Per the germline V gene, CDR1 is LNHDA and CDR2 is SQIVND (reference sequence). Trimming removed 6 bases from V and 5 bases from J, with 16 bases in between. CDR3 length: 14 residues. CDR3 residues: CASRIRDGSYGYTF. The CDR3 region has the DNA TGTGCCAGTAGGATCCGGGACGGATCTTATGGCTACACCTTC.

The gene calls are TRBV6-5 and TRBJ1-5; the D is unclear. Between the trimmed V and J ends, which lost 2 bases and 5 bases, there was a span of 7 bases. The germline CDR1 and CDR2 sequences are MNHEY and SVGAGI. CDR3 size: 13 residues. CDR3 sequence (DNA): TGTGCCAGCAGTTACGTGGTCCATCAGCCCCAGCATTTT. Its protein is CASSYVVHQPQHF.

The chain links TRBV25-1 to TRBJ1-4; maybe TRBD1 (6 bases). This CDR3 has 17 residues. Per germline, CDR1 MGHDK and CDR2 SYGVNS. V lost 4 bases to trimming and J lost 8 bases, with 23 bases between them. The CDR3 reads CASSGPPLQGFEEKLFF. In nucleotides, the CDR3 is TGTGCCAGCAGTGGTCCCCCCTTACAGGGATTTGAAGAAAAACTGTTTTTT.

The chain has TRBV5-6 and TRBJ2-1; D possibly uses TRBD1 or TRBD2 (5 bases each). Trimming left V 2 bases short and J 5 bases short, with 14 bases between. CDR1 and CDR2 from the germline V gene are SGHDT and YYEEEE. The CDR3 length is 15 residues. The CDR3 protein is CASSFVRVGDNEQFF. The CDR3 bases are TGTGCCAGCAGCTTCGTCAGGGTGGGAGACAATGAGCAGTTCTTC.

CDR3 sequence (DNA): TGTGCCAGCAGCTTAGTATTGGTCTCATACTCCTACAATGAGCAGTTCTTC. This sequence encodes CASSLVLVSYSYNEQFF. The rearrangement uses TRBV7-2 and TRBJ2-1; D remains ambiguous. The V gene lost 1 base and the J gene lost 0 bases, with 13 bases spanning the gap. In germline, CDR1 is SGHTA, CDR2 FQGNSA. The CDR3 is 17 amino acids.

J is TRBJ2-5 and V is TRBV6-5, with D maybe TRBD1 (6 bases). Trimming took 5 bases from V and 4 from J, leaving 17 bases between them. The CDR3 sequence is 15 residues long. Germline loops: CDR1 MNHEY, CDR2 SVGAGI. The CDR3 sequence: CASSGTGHRRETQYF. The CDR3, as DNA: TGTGCCAGCAGTGGGACGGGACACAGAAGAGAGACCCAGTACTTC.

The CDR3 nucleotides are TGTGCCAGCAGTGGGGACAGGGGAAGCTACGAGCAGTACTTC. It encodes CASSGDRGSYEQYF. This chain joins TRBV6-1 and TRBJ2-7; 10 bases are a match to TRBD1. The CDR3 runs 14 residues. Germline V gene sequence: CDR1 MNHNS, CDR2 SASEGT. Trimming removed 4 bases from V and 3 bases from J; junction bases left unmatched: 3.

V is TRBV19 and J is TRBJ2-7, with 7 bases that match TRBD1. The CDR3 is 13 residues long. The germline V gene has CDR1 LNHDA and CDR2 SQIVND (reference sequence). V lost 5 bases to trimming and J lost 2 bases; unmatched junction nucleotides: 3. The CDR3, as DNA: TGTGCCAGTAGTTGGGACAGTACCTACGAGCAGTACTTC. Encoded protein: CASSWDSTYEQYF.

The J gene is TRBJ2-1, the V gene TRBV11-3, with D perhaps being TRBD1 or TRBD2 (5 bases each). The CDR3 has 15 residues. V shed 1 base and J shed 5 bases, with 12 bases lying between them. Germline CDR1 and CDR2: SGHNT and YENEEA. The CDR3 DNA follows: TGTGCCAGCAGCTTAGCAGCAGGGAGAAACAATGAGCAGTTCTTC. This sequence encodes CASSLAAGRNNEQFF.

The rearrangement uses TRBV29-1 and TRBJ2-1; a possible D gene is TRBD2 (6 bases). The CDR3 has 14 amino acids. CDR1 and CDR2 from the germline V gene are SQVTM and ANQGSEA. V lost 4 bases and J 3 bases, leaving 13 bases between the germline ends. The CDR3 region has the DNA TGCAGCGTTGGGCGGGCTAGCGTCTACAATGAGCAGTTCTTC. Translated, it gives CSVGRASVYNEQFF.

The chain employs TRBV18 and TRBJ1-4; D ambiguous. Germline CDR1 reads KGHSH; CDR2 reads LQKENI. The V and J ends lost 5 bases and 0 bases respectively, with 7 bases between them. The length of the CDR3 is 14 residues. CDR3 DNA: TGTGCCAGCTCAGAGATTGCAACTAATGAAAAACTGTTTTTT. Its translation is CASSEIATNEKLFF.

The rearrangement links TRBV9 to TRBJ1-1; D not resolved. V lost 3 bases and J lost 0, with 15 bases in between. The CDR3 contains 16 residues. Germline V CDR1 and CDR2: SGDLS, YYNGEE. CDR3 DNA: TGTGCCAGCAGCGCCCCGCATGGAATTTTGAACACTGAAGCTTTCTTT. Protein product: CASSAPHGILNTEAFF.

This clone has only one observation. The chain carries TRBV18 and TRBJ1-6; D remains unclear. Trimming shortened V by 3 bases and J by 6 bases, and 15 bases separated the two germline ends. The CDR3 length is 16 residues. Germline CDR1 KGHSH, CDR2 LQKENI. The CDR3 DNA follows: TGTGCCAGCTCACCGGTTAAGGCCGGCAGTAATTCACCCCTCCACTTT. Amino acids: CASSPVKAGSNSPLHF.

The V and J genes are TRBV7-9 and TRBJ2-1, with 7 bases lining up with TRBD1. This CDR3 has 14 residues. Germline loops: CDR1 SEHNR, CDR2 FQNEAQ (reference sequence). Unmatched junction bases numbered 7, after V lost 1 base and J lost 10 bases. The CDR3 region is CASSLDDRVTEQFF. DNA for the CDR3: TGTGCCAGCAGCTTAGACGACAGGGTTACGGAGCAGTTCTTC.

This clone was counted once. The chain links TRBV5-7 to TRBJ1-2; D not resolved. TRBV5-7 is an ORF, with its function uncertain. The CDR3 totals 15 residues. The DNA of the CDR3 is TGTGCTAAGCAGCCCTGGGCCACCGGTTTGGGTGGCTACACCTTC. The encoded protein is CAKQPWATGLGGYTF.

The rearrangement joins TRBV10-1 to TRBJ2-2; tentatively, D is TRBD1 (6 bases). This CDR3 has 15 amino acids. The germline V gene encodes CDR1 WNHNN and CDR2 SYGVQD (reference sequence). V shed 3 bases and J shed 5 bases, with 13 bases lying between them. The CDR3 loop reads CASSEQGPGTGELFF. The CDR3 DNA follows: TGCGCCAGCAGTGAACAGGGCCCAGGGACCGGGGAGCTGTTTTTT.

The chain employs TRBV6-5 and TRBJ1-2; D unresolved. V lost 6 bases to trimming and J lost 1 base, with 12 bases between them. The germline CDR1 and CDR2 sequences are MNHEY and SVGAGI. This CDR3 has 14 amino acids. The DNA for the CDR3 is TGTGCCAGCAGGCCAGCGTTGAGTAACTATGGCTACACCTTC. As protein: CASRPALSNYGYTF.

The chain joins TRBV25-1 to TRBJ2-2; D is unresolved. The V gene lost 5 bases and the J gene lost 3 bases, with 13 bases spanning the gap. Germline V gene sequence: CDR1 MGHDK, CDR2 SYGVNS. The CDR3 runs to 15 residues. As DNA, the CDR3 is TGTGCCAGCAGTCGAAAAACACGGGACACCGGGGAGCTGTTTTTT. Protein: CASSRKTRDTGELFF.

This chain uses TRBV29-1 with TRBJ1-2; D possibly corresponds to TRBD1 (6 bases). V lost 4 bases and J lost 7, with 16 bases in between. CDR1 is SQVTM, CDR2 ANQGSEA, per germline. The length of the CDR3 is 13 residues. CDR3 region: CSVVGAGSTGYTF. CDR3 in DNA: TGCAGCGTTGTGGGGGCGGGAAGTACTGGCTACACCTTC.

This sequence joins TRBV7-9 and TRBJ2-2; 8 bases are shared with TRBD2. CDR3 length: 14 residues. V lost 7 bases to trimming and J lost 7 bases; unmatched junction nucleotides: 8. Looked up from germline, CDR1 is SEHNR and CDR2 is FQNEAQ (reference sequence). The CDR3 loop reads CASNAGTRLGELFF. The CDR3 coding sequence is TGTGCCAGCAACGCCGGGACTAGGCTCGGGGAGCTGTTTTTT.

This clone was seen a handful of times. The chain links TRBV19 to TRBJ1-2, with D unclear. CDR3 length: 11 residues. Trimming pared 10 bases from V and 8 bases from J, leaving 14 bases between. Germline V gene data show CDR1 as LNHDA and CDR2 as SQIVND (reference sequence). The CDR3 coding sequence is TGTGCCACCCAGGAGGGTCGCGGCTACACCTTC. It encodes CATQEGRGYTF. Supplemented by reference TRBV19 and TRBJ1-2, the full variable domain reads DGGITQSPKYLFRKEGQNVTLSCEQNLNHDAMYWYRQDPGQGLRLIYYSQIVNDFQKGDIAEGYSVSREKKESFPLTVTSAQKNPTAFYLCATQEGRGYTFGSGTRLTVV.

This chain links TRBV2 with TRBJ1-4, with a weak D call TRBD1 (5 bases). CDR1 is SNHLY, CDR2 FYNNEI, per germline. The CDR3 spans 17 residues. V lost 6 bases to trimming and J lost 7 bases, with 24 bases between them. This CDR3 reads CASSPLSGLSLGEKLFF. The CDR3 DNA follows: TGTGCCAGCAGCCCACTTTCGGGACTTTCCCTGGGTGAAAAACTGTTTTTT.